This TCR beta chain comes out of a study of blood T cell repertoires in COVID-19. Study-wide background: Sites in the United States, Italy and Spain provided acute and convalescent COVID-19 samples. PBMCs, B-cell-depleted T cells, or T cells were the source of the cDNA or gDNA that made up the material.

V shed 5 bases, J shed 0 bases, and the junction held 4 bases outside the gene matches. The CDR3 has 15 residues. Germline V gene data show CDR1 as SGHAT and CDR2 as FQNNGV. Per the original methods: The assay estimated nucleated cells by amplifying reference gene primers. The protocol was immunoSEQ multiplex PCR, while the TCRdb copy is restricted to in-frame clones and leaves out a portion. Clone size and the V and J calls come from that table; the DNA yielded D and trimming. The sample contains a few hundred thousand clones, around 90% of which appear only once. Sample: peripheral blood. This chain joins TRBV11-2 and TRBJ2-1; 7 bases match TRBD1. The TCR sequence derives from a man aged 80 or over with acute or convalescent COVID-19. Here the CDR3 reads CASSGGQSSYNEQFF. The CDR3 coding sequence is TGTGCCAGCAGCGGGGGACAGAGCTCCTACAATGAGCAGTTCTTC.